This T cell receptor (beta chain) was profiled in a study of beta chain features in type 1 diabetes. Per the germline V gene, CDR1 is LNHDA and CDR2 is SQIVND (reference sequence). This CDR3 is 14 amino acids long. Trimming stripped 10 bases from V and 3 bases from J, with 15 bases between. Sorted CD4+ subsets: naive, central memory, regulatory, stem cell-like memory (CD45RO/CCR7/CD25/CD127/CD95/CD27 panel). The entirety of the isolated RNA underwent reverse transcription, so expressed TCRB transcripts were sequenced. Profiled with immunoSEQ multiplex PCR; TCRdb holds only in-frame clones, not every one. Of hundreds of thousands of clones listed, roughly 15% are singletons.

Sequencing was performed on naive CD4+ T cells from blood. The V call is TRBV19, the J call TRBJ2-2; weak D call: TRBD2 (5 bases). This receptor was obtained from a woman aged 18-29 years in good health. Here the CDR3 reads CATKRIGYTGELFF. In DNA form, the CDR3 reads TGTGCCACCAAGCGGATAGGCTACACCGGGGAGCTGTTTTTT.